The source of this T cell receptor beta chain is a study of Ad26.COV2.S vaccination and SARS-CoV-2 variants. Study-level information: In the study, Ad26.COV2.S was injected intramuscularly once, or twice 56 days apart. Points from the study as a whole: Individuals receiving vaccine had higher spike-specific TCR breadth than placebo recipients did.

Trimming cost V 5 bases and J 7 bases; bases outside gene matches: 8. The CDR3 sequence is 15 residues long. Germline values: CDR1 SGHVS, CDR2 FNYEAQ. Documented treatment: some 20 received Ad26.COV2.S at low or high dose, single or two shots; a few received placebo; per-sample allocation not given. Collection of samples fell on day 63 after the first vaccine or placebo injection. Clones were sequenced by immunoSEQ multiplex PCR, and TCRdb holds only the in-frame ones, with some missing. Of 200,000 to 250,000 clones in the sample, roughly 88% were seen once. Details on this clone: Its antigen is unidentified.

V gene TRBV7-6 combines with J gene TRBJ1-6; 7 positions match TRBD1. The sequenced sample was peripheral blood, obtained in a trial of Ad26.COV2.S vaccine versus placebo. This clonotype was obtained from a person aged 18 to 65 who received the Ad26.COV2.S COVID-19 vaccine or a placebo. This chain's CDR3 is CASSLSGGGNSPLHF. For the CDR3, the DNA is TGTGCCAGCAGCCTATCAGGGGGGGGCAATTCACCCCTCCACTTT.